The 5 T cell receptor beta chains given below trace back to one sample, sequenced in a study of a mutant IDH1 vaccine in newly diagnosed glioma. Time point: week 23, last vaccination. Every vaccine dose comprised 300 ug of mutant IDH1 20-mer peptide plus topical imiquimod. For these receptors, no antigen is known. Assay used: immunoSEQ multiplex PCR; TCRdb lists only in-frame clones, some missing. The repertoire includes 82,000 or so clones, 70% to 90% of them detected once, and 2% to 2.5% sits in the top ten. This material consisted of PBMCs, taken from a glioma patient whose treatment included an IDH1 peptide vaccine. The source is a man younger than 45 with glioma. Some clones in this sample may be carry-over from other donors' samples.

The chain links TRBV19 to TRBJ1-4, with TRBD1 matching over 8 bases. From germline, CDR1 is LNHDA and CDR2 SQIVND (reference sequence). The CDR3 runs 15 residues. The V gene end was trimmed by 3 bases and the J gene end by 8 bases; junction bases not matched to a gene: 8. As DNA, the CDR3 is TGTGCCAGTAGTATTGCCAGGGGGCGGGAGGAAAAACTGTTTTTT. Its protein is CASSIARGREEKLFF.

V usage is TRBV5-4 and J usage is TRBJ2-1; the match to TRBD2 covers 8 bases. The CDR3 spans 15 residues. The germline CDR1 and CDR2 sequences are SGHNT and YYREEE (reference sequence). V trimming: 2 bases; J trimming: 4 bases; junction bases outside the gene matches: 5. In nucleotides, the CDR3 is TGTGCCAGCAGCTTTTCTAGCGGGTCATACAATGAGCAGTTCTTC. Its protein product is CASSFSSGSYNEQFF.

This chain connects TRBV18 to TRBJ1-1, with D perhaps TRBD1 (5 bases). This CDR3 is built from 15 residues. Trimming took off 1 base at V and 2 bases at J, with 11 bases between the two ends. Per germline, CDR1 KGHSH and CDR2 LQKENI. CDR3 residues: CASSPLAGPNTEAFF. CDR3 DNA sequence: TGTGCCAGCTCACCACTGGCAGGGCCTAACACTGAAGCTTTCTTT.

This clone was observed a handful of times. The chain employs TRBV2 and TRBJ1-1; weak D call: TRBD1 (6 bases). This CDR3 spans 13 amino acids. V lost 5 bases and J lost 4, with 11 bases in between. CDR1 is SNHLY and CDR2 is FYNNEI in the germline V gene. The CDR3 loop is CASSPGAVTEAFF. The CDR3, as DNA: TGTGCCAGCAGTCCAGGGGCGGTCACTGAAGCTTTCTTT.

For this clone: One junction end disagrees with the germline gene, perhaps due to a read error. The CDR3 DNA is TGTGCCAGCAGTTTCCCTCTTAAGGGGATTGGGGACAGGGCACTACACTTC. Translation: CASSFPLKGIGDRALHF. The chain has TRBV28 and TRBJ2-7; 9 bases line up with TRBD1. Germline V gene lookup returns CDR1 MDHEN and CDR2 SYDVKM. CDR3 length: 17 residues.